What follows are 14 T cell receptor beta chains derived from one specimen sequenced in a study of spatial heterogeneity in lung cancer. Time point noted: sample taken at primary tumor resection. TCRdb reprocessed the 5' RACE reads via MiXCR and lists one record per CDR3 protein. This repertoire shows more than 30,000 distinct CDR3 sequences, more than 4.5% found once; its top ten account for 25% to 30%. Sequences were derived from PBMCs, sampled at surgery. The source of these receptors is a female donor with early-stage non-small cell lung cancer.

This clonotype was recorded many times. This chain joins TRBV7-2 and TRBJ1-1, with D uncertain. CDR3 length: 14 residues. Trimming stripped 2 bases from V and 6 bases from J, with 13 bases between. From germline, CDR1 is SGHTA and CDR2 FQGNSA. The chain's CDR3 is CASSLLVSLPEAFF. The CDR3 DNA reads as TGTGCCAGCAGCTTACTCGTCAGTCTCCCTGAAGCTTTCTTT.

At least ten counts were recorded for this clonotype. The J gene is TRBJ1-2, the V gene TRBV27; 7 nucleotides line up with TRBD1. V lost 1 base to trimming and J lost 6 bases; unmatched junction nucleotides: 8. Looked up from germline, CDR1 is MNHEY and CDR2 is SMNVEV (reference sequence). CDR3 size: 15 residues. The CDR3 reads CASSLYSRGADGYTF. For the CDR3, the DNA is TGTGCCAGCAGTTTATATTCCAGGGGGGCAGATGGCTACACCTTC.

This clonotype was seen many times. The chain recombines TRBV2 with TRBJ1-1, with D possibly matching TRBD1 (6 bases). CDR1 is SNHLY and CDR2 is FYNNEI in the germline V gene. Trimming removed 4 bases from V and 5 bases from J, with 14 bases in between. The CDR3 has 14 residues. The CDR3 bases are TGTGCCAGCAGTGCAAACAGGGATAGTACTGAAGCTTTCTTT. Translating it yields CASSANRDSTEAFF.

This clonotype was observed at least ten times. The rearrangement uses TRBV20-1 and TRBJ1-4; D remains ambiguous. Germline V gives CDR1 DFQATT, CDR2 SNEGSKA (reference sequence). This CDR3 has 13 residues. The V end was cut by 0 bases, the J end by 8 bases, with 10 bases between. The CDR3 nucleotides read TGCAGTGCTAGAGATGACCTGGGGGAAAAACTGTTTTTT. Translated: CSARDDLGEKLFF.

This clonotype has ten or more counts. This rearrangement joins TRBV29-1 to TRBJ2-7; no clear D. Trimming pared 5 bases from V and 0 bases from J, leaving 11 bases between. The CDR3 spans 13 residues. CDR1 and CDR2 from the germline V gene are SQVTM and ANQGSEA. CDR3 region: CSVWGRNSYEQYF. The CDR3 DNA reads as TGCAGCGTTTGGGGTAGGAACTCCTACGAGCAGTACTTC.

Ten or more counts support this clonotype. This chain uses TRBV6-5 with TRBJ2-3; TRBD2 might be the D (5 bases). V was trimmed by 0 bases and J by 3 bases, leaving 7 bases between them. The length of the CDR3 is 14 residues. Germline V gives CDR1 MNHEY, CDR2 SVGAGI. CDR3: CASSYSGGTDTQYF. CDR3 nucleotides: TGTGCCAGCAGTTACTCGGGCGGGACAGATACGCAGTATTTT.

This clonotype was seen only a few times. This chain connects TRBV3-1 to TRBJ1-5; possible D gene TRBD1, 6 bases. CDR1 and CDR2 (germline): LGHDT, YNNKEL (reference sequence). This CDR3 has 19 residues. V lost 4 bases, J lost 2 bases, and 24 bases lay in between. CDR3 coding DNA: TGTGCCAGCAGCCCAACCACAGGGCGAGGGGTATTCGGCAATCAGCCCCAGCATTTT. As protein: CASSPTTGRGVFGNQPQHF.

The rearrangement links TRBV3-1 to TRBJ2-1; 12 nucleotides line up with TRBD1. The germline CDR1 and CDR2 sequences are LGHDT and YNNKEL (reference sequence). V lost 3 bases and J lost 10; bases outside the gene matches: 7. The CDR3 spans 15 residues. CDR3 sequence: CASSHWDRGLSEQFF. The CDR3 DNA sequence: TGTGCCAGCAGCCACTGGGACAGGGGGCTTTCCGAGCAGTTCTTC.

This clonotype was seen at least ten times. V usage is TRBV9 and J usage is TRBJ2-3; the D is unclear. Germline CDR1 is SGDLS and CDR2 is YYNGEE. The CDR3 loop spans 12 amino acids. V lost 4 bases, J lost 5 bases, and 8 bases lay in between. This CDR3 is CASSPLRDTQYF. CDR3 DNA sequence: TGTGCCAGCAGCCCCCTCCGAGATACGCAGTATTTT. The complete variable domain, with remaining parts taken from reference TRBV9 and TRBJ2-3, reads DSGVTQTPKHLITATGQRVTLRCSPRSGDLSVYWYQQSLDQGLQFLIQYYNGEERAKGNILERFSAQQFPDLHSELNLSSLELGDSALYFCASSPLRDTQYFGPGTRLTVL.

Many counts were recorded for this clonotype. This chain joins TRBV30 and TRBJ2-3, with 9 bases fitting TRBD1. The CDR3 is 15 residues long. J was trimmed by 5 bases and V by 1 base; bases with no gene match: 7. In germline, CDR1 is GTSNPN, CDR2 SVGIG (reference sequence). CDR3 nucleotides: TGTGCCTGGAGTGCGGGGACAGGGATGTTAGATACGCAGTATTTT. It yields the protein CAWSAGTGMLDTQYF.

This clonotype occurred many times. The V call is TRBV5-1, the J call TRBJ2-1; 7 bases line up with TRBD1. V lost 0 bases and J lost 2; bases outside the gene matches: 5. The length of the CDR3 is 16 residues. The germline V gene has CDR1 SGHRS and CDR2 YFSETQ. In nucleotides, the CDR3 is TGCGCCAGCAGCTTGGCCGCCGGGACAGCCTACAATGAGCAGTTCTTC. Translating gives CASSLAAGTAYNEQFF.

This clonotype was recorded at least ten times. The chain has TRBV10-3 and TRBJ1-5, with a tentative D call TRBD1 (5 bases). Looked up from germline, CDR1 is ENHRY and CDR2 is SYGVKD. The CDR3 sequence is 12 residues long. Trimming shortened V by 11 bases and J by 0 bases, and 8 bases separated the two germline ends. CDR3 nucleotides: TGTGCCGCCGGGGGTAGCAATCAGCCCCAGCATTTT. Amino acids: CAAGGSNQPQHF.

This clonotype showed up many times. The V and J genes are TRBV7-9 and TRBJ1-2, with unresolved D. Trimming pared 0 bases from V and 6 bases from J, leaving 11 bases between. The CDR3 runs 14 residues. Per the germline V gene, CDR1 is SEHNR and CDR2 is FQNEAQ (reference sequence). The CDR3 region is CASSLALWADGYTF. The CDR3 DNA sequence: TGTGCCAGCAGCTTAGCGCTTTGGGCAGATGGCTACACCTTC.

This clonotype has at least ten counts. This sequence joins TRBV6-5 and TRBJ2-5; D ambiguous. The germline gives CDR1 MNHEY, CDR2 SVGAGI. Between the trimmed V and J ends, which lost 0 bases and 3 bases, there was a span of 8 bases. The CDR3 extends over 14 amino acids. The CDR3 DNA is TGTGCCAGCAGTTACTCTCGCCTAGAAGAGACCCAGTACTTC. Translating gives CASSYSRLEETQYF.